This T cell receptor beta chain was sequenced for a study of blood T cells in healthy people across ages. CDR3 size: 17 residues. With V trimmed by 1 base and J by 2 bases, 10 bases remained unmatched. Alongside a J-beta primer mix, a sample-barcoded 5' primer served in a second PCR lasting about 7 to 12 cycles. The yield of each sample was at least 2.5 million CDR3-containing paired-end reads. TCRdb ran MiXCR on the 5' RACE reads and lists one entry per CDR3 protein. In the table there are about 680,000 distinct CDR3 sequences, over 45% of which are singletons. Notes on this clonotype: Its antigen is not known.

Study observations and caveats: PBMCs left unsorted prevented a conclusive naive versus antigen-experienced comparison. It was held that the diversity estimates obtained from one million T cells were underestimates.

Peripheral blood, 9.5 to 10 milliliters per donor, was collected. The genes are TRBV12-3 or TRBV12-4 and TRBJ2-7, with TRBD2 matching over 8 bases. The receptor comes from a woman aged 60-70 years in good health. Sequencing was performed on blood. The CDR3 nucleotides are TGTGCCAGCAGTTTAGGGGGGGGTAGCGGGATAACCTACGAGCAGTACTTC. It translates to CASSLGGGSGITYEQYF.